A single sample gave rise to the 21 T cell receptor beta chains below, sequenced in a study of blood T cell repertoires in COVID-19. The assay was immunoSEQ multiplex PCR, and TCRdb's table has in-frame clones only and misses some. The sample records about 280,000 clones, 75% to 90% being singletons. The sequencing input was peripheral blood. The receptor source for this set is a woman aged 25 to 39 who had recovered from COVID-19.

The J gene is TRBJ2-1, the V gene TRBV19; D gene ambiguous. Germline-derived CDR1 and CDR2 are LNHDA and SQIVND (reference sequence). The CDR3 sequence is 16 residues long. V dropped 1 base and J dropped 0 bases, with 10 bases sitting between them. This chain's CDR3 is CASSIGPRPSYNEQFF. CDR3 nucleotide sequence: TGTGCCAGTAGTATAGGACCCAGGCCCTCCTACAATGAGCAGTTCTTC.

CDR3 loop: CAISDPTEAGNTIYF. The CDR3 nucleotides are TGTGCCATCAGTGACCCGACAGAAGCTGGAAACACCATATATTTT. The chain uses TRBV10-3 and TRBJ1-3, with D maybe TRBD1 (5 bases). The V gene's germline CDR1 is ENHRY and CDR2 SYGVKD. CDR3 length equals 15 residues. Trimming cost V 3 bases and J 2 bases, with 11 bases left between them.

This clone was counted only a few times. The chain recombines TRBV6-5 with TRBJ2-2; D is perhaps TRBD1 (6 bases). This CDR3 region has 13 residues. The V end was cut by 7 bases, the J end by 3 bases, with 9 bases between. Looked up from germline, CDR1 is MNHEY and CDR2 is SVGAGI. The CDR3 region has the DNA TGTGCCAGCACCCAGGGGTACACCGGGGAGCTGTTTTTT. This codes for CASTQGYTGELFF.

A note on this clone: The sample carries other DNA sequences with the same CDR3. V is TRBV6-5 and J is TRBJ1-5, with 7 nucleotides matching TRBD1. The CDR3 has 13 residues. Germline CDR1 and CDR2: MNHEY and SVGAGI. V lost 6 bases, J lost 4 bases, and 3 bases stayed unmatched. This chain's CDR3 is CASRLQGNQPQHF. CDR3 in DNA: TGTGCCAGCAGATTACAGGGGAATCAGCCCCAGCATTTT.

This clone was recorded once. The chain employs TRBV11-2 and TRBJ2-2; D is uncertain. Trimming shortened V by 0 bases and J by 6 bases, and 8 bases separated the two germline ends. The CDR3 extends over 14 amino acids. Per the germline V gene, CDR1 is SGHAT and CDR2 is FQNNGV. CDR3 loop: CASSLDQVAGELFF. In DNA, the CDR3 is TGTGCCAGCAGCTTAGATCAGGTCGCCGGGGAGCTGTTTTTT.

The chain recombines TRBV7-9 with TRBJ2-3, with D perhaps TRBD2 (6 bases). Germline V lookup: CDR1 SEHNR, CDR2 FQNEAQ (reference sequence). Trimming cost V 7 bases and J 0 bases, with 14 bases left between them. This CDR3 has 15 amino acids. CDR3 residues: CASTSRGISTDTQYF. CDR3 DNA sequence: TGTGCCAGCACTTCCCGGGGGATTAGCACAGATACGCAGTATTTT.

This rearrangement joins TRBV5-6 to TRBJ2-1; D not certain. V gave up 1 base and J gave up 8 bases, with 7 bases separating them. This CDR3 is 12 amino acids long. The germline CDR1 and CDR2 sequences are SGHDT and YYEEEE. CDR3 bases: TGTGCCAGCAGCTTGAGCCGGGATGAGCAGTTCTTC. Its protein product is CASSLSRDEQFF.

This chain connects TRBV5-1 to TRBJ2-3; 12 nucleotides line up with TRBD2. CDR3 length: 17 amino acids. Germline-derived CDR1 and CDR2 are SGHRS and YFSETQ. The junction had 7 bases not matched to a gene; V was cut back by 4 bases and J by 1 base. CDR3 sequence: CASSMGTSGSRTDTQYF. DNA of the CDR3: TGCGCCAGCAGCATGGGGACTAGCGGGTCGCGCACAGATACGCAGTATTTT.

V and J are TRBV5-3 and TRBJ1-6; 9 bases match TRBD1. TRBV5-3 is labeled an ORF, and its function is uncertain. The V and J ends lost 3 bases and 8 bases, in that order; junction bases with no gene match: 9. The CDR3 contains 16 residues. CDR3 DNA sequence: TGTGCCAGAAGCTGGACAGGGGCTCGAGGGGATTCACCCCTCCACTTT. Its translation is CARSWTGARGDSPLHF.

The chain links TRBV15 to TRBJ2-2; D gene unclear. The CDR3 totals 17 residues. Trimming took off 1 base at V and 4 bases at J, with 16 bases between the two ends. CDR1 and CDR2 from the germline V gene are LNHNV and YYDKDF (reference sequence). CDR3 residues: CATSRVSVGHSTGELFF. In DNA, the CDR3 is TGTGCCACCAGCAGAGTTTCGGTTGGGCATAGCACCGGGGAGCTGTTTTTT.

The chain has TRBV6-5 and TRBJ1-1; 8 bases align to TRBD1. The CDR3 has 13 residues. V trimming: 5 bases; J trimming: 4 bases; junction bases outside the gene matches: 3. CDR1 is MNHEY, CDR2 SVGAGI, per germline. The CDR3 protein is CASSNRGGTEAFF. The CDR3 DNA reads as TGTGCCAGCAGTAACAGGGGGGGCACTGAAGCTTTCTTT.

The CDR3: CASSPARSYEQYF. DNA of the CDR3: TGTGCCAGCAGTCCCGCGCGGTCCTACGAGCAGTACTTC. The V call is TRBV27, the J call TRBJ2-7; no firm D call. V shed 5 bases and J shed 1 base, with 9 bases lying between them. Per the germline V gene, CDR1 is MNHEY and CDR2 is SMNVEV (reference sequence). This CDR3 contains 13 residues.

This clone was counted between two and nine times. V usage is TRBV7-8 and J usage is TRBJ1-1; the D is unclear. From germline, CDR1 is SGHVS and CDR2 FQNEAQ. This CDR3 contains 14 residues. V was cut by 6 bases and J by 2 bases, with 13 bases left in between. Here the CDR3 DNA reads TGTGCCAGCAGTCTCGCTTCAGTAAACACTGAAGCTTTCTTT. Protein: CASSLASVNTEAFF.

The rearrangement joins TRBV4-1 to TRBJ1-5; perhaps TRBD1 as D (5 bases). Germline CDR1 is MGHRA and CDR2 is YSYEKL. Trimming shortened V by 1 base and J by 9 bases, and 16 bases separated the two germline ends. There are 15 residues in the CDR3. The CDR3 DNA reads as TGCGCCAGCAGCCAAGTGGGGGGGTTAGGGTGGCCCCAGCATTTT. Its protein is CASSQVGGLGWPQHF.

V gene TRBV7-2 combines with J gene TRBJ2-3, with 7 bases aligning to TRBD2. Germline V gene lookup returns CDR1 SGHTA and CDR2 FQGNSA. The CDR3 has 13 residues. V trimming: 4 bases; J trimming: 13 bases; junction bases outside the gene matches: 11. CDR3 protein: CASSSYRLAKEYF. Here the CDR3 DNA reads TGTGCCAGCAGCTCATACCGACTAGCTAAGGAGTATTTT.

This clone came up once. V usage is TRBV24-1 and J usage is TRBJ2-2; 11 bases match TRBD1. V was pared by 4 bases and J by 6 bases, with 0 bases of the junction left unmatched. Germline V CDR1 and CDR2: KGHDR, SFDVKD. The CDR3 spans 14 residues. For the CDR3, the DNA is TGTGCCACCAGTGAGGGACAGGGGGCCGGGGAGCTGTTTTTT. Amino acids: CATSEGQGAGELFF.

This CDR3 is CASSPGGRLNTEAFF. The CDR3 bases are TGTGCCAGCTCTCCAGGGGGGCGGCTGAACACTGAAGCTTTCTTT. The chain uses TRBV5-4 and TRBJ1-1; 7 nucleotides agree with TRBD1. Looked up from germline, CDR1 is SGHNT and CDR2 is YYREEE (reference sequence). The ends lost 7 bases at V and 0 bases at J; junction bases unmatched: 9. The CDR3 loop spans 15 amino acids.

The chain recombines TRBV7-8 with TRBJ1-4; a possible D gene is TRBD1 (6 bases). The CDR3 has 16 residues. The germline gives CDR1 SGHVS, CDR2 FQNEAQ. Trimming removed 5 bases at V and 8 bases at J, with 21 bases between. In DNA form, the CDR3 reads TGTGCCAGCAGCCCGTATCCTCGGGACATAAACGAAAAACTGTTTTTT. Its translation is CASSPYPRDINEKLFF.

The chain couples TRBV5-1 to TRBJ2-5, with a weak D call TRBD1 (5 bases). Germline CDR1 and CDR2: SGHRS and YFSETQ. V shed 0 bases and J shed 4 bases, with 16 bases lying between them. The CDR3 is 16 amino acids. The CDR3, as DNA: TGCGCCAGCAGCTTGGCCGAAATAGGGGCAGCAGAGACCCAGTACTTC. This encodes CASSLAEIGAAETQYF.

This clone occurred once. The CDR3 bases are TGTGCCAGCAGTTATATTGGGCACCCGTTCTACGAGCAGTACTTC. This sequence encodes CASSYIGHPFYEQYF. The gene calls are TRBV6-2 or TRBV6-3 and TRBJ2-7; no reliable D call. The germline CDR1 and CDR2 sequences are MNHEY and SVGEGT. There are 15 residues in the CDR3. V lost 3 bases to trimming and J lost 3 bases, with 15 bases between them.

The chain carries TRBV7-2 and TRBJ1-1, with TRBD1 matching 9 bases. V gave up 5 bases and J gave up 4 bases; unmatched junction bases: 5. This CDR3 has 14 residues. Looked up from germline, CDR1 is SGHTA and CDR2 is FQGNSA. The CDR3 loop is CASSAGTGFTEAFF. CDR3 nucleotides: TGTGCCAGCAGCGCCGGGACAGGGTTCACTGAAGCTTTCTTT.